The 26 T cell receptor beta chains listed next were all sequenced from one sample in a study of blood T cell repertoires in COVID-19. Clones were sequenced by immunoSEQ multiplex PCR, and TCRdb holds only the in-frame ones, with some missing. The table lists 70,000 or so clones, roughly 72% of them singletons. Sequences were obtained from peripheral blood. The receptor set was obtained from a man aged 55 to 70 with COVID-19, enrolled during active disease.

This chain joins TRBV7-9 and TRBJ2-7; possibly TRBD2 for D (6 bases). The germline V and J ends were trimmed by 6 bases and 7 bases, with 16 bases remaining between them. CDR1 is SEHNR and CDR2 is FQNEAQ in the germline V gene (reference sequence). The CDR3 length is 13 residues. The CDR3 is CASSWTTSGEQYF. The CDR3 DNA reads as TGTGCCAGCAGTTGGACTACCTCGGGGGAGCAGTACTTC. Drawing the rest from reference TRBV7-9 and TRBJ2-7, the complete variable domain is DTGVSQNPRHKITKRGQNVTFRCDPISEHNRLYWYRQTLGQGPEFLTYFQNEAQLEKSRLLSDRFSAERPKGSFSTLEIQRTEQGDSAMYLCASSWTTSGEQYFGPGTRLTVT.

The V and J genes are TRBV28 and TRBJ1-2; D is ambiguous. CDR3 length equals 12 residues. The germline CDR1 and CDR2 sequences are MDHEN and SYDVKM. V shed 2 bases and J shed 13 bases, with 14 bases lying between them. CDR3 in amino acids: CASSLTRLSSTF. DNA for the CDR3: TGTGCCAGCAGTTTAACCAGGCTTTCTTCCACCTTC.

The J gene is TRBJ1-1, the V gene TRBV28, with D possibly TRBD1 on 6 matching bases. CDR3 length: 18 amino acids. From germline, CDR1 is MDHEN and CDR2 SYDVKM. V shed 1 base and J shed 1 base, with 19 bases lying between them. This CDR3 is CASSLYPSGGRRNTEAFF. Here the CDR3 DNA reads TGTGCCAGCAGTTTATATCCCAGCGGGGGGCGAAGGAACACTGAAGCTTTCTTT.

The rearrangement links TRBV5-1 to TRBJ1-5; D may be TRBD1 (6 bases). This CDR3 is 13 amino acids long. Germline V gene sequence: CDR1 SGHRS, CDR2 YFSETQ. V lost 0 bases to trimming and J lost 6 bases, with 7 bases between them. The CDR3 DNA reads TGCGCCAGCAGCTTGGAGGGGGTTCAGCCCCAGCATTTT. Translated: CASSLEGVQPQHF.

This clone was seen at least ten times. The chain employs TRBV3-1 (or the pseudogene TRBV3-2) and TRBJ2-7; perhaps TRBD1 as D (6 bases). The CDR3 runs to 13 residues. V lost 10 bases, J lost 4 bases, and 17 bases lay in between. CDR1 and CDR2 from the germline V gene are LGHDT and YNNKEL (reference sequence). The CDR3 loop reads CATTSGHGYEQYF. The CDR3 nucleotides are TGTGCCACCACCTCGGGACACGGATACGAGCAGTACTTC.

The CDR3 DNA sequence: TGTGCCAGCAGCCTCACCAGCACGGGGTTCCGGACCGGGGAGCTGTTTTTT. This gives the protein CASSLTSTGFRTGELFF. The rearrangement joins TRBV7-9 to TRBJ2-2; D may be TRBD2 (5 bases). Germline lookup yields CDR1 SEHNR and CDR2 FQNEAQ (reference sequence). CDR3 length equals 17 residues. The V end lost 5 bases, the J end lost 5 bases, and 21 bases lay between the germline ends.

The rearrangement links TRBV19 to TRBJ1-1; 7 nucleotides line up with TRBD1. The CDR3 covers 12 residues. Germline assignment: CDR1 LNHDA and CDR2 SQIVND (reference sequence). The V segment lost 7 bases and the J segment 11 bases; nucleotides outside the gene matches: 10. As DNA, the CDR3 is TGTGCCAGTATCCTTGAGGGGGCGGAGGCTTTCTTT. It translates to CASILEGAEAFF.

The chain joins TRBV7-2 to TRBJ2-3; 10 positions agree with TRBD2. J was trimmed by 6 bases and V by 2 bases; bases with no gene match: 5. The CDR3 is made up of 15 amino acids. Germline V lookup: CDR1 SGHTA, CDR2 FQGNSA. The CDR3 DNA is TGTGCCAGCAGCTTATTTCAAGCGGGGGGGGATACGCAGTATTTT. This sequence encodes CASSLFQAGGDTQYF.

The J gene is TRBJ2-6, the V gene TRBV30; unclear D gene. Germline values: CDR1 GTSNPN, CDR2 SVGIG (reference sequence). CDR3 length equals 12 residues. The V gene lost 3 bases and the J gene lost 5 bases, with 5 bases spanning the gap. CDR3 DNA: TGTGCCTGGAGAACTAGGGCCAACGTCCTGACTTTC. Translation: CAWRTRANVLTF.

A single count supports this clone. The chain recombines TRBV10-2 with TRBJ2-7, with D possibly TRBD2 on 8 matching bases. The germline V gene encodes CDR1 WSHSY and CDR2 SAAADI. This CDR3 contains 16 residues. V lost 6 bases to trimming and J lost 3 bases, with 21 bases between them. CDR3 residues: CASRRGPGGESYEQYF. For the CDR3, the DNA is TGCGCCAGCAGAAGGGGGCCCGGGGGGGAAAGCTACGAGCAGTACTTC.

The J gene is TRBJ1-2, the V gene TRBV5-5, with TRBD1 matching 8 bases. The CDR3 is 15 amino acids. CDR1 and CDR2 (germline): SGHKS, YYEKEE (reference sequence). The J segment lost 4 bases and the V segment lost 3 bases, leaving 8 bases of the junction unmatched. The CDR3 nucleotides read TGTGCCAGCAGCTATACCGGGACAGGTACCTATGGCTACACCTTC. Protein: CASSYTGTGTYGYTF.

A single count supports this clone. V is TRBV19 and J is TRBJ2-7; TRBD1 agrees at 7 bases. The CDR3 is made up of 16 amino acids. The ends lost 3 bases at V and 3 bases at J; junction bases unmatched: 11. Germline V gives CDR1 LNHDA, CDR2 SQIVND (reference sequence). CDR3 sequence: CASSMGATGLVYEQYF. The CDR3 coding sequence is TGTGCCAGTAGTATGGGGGCGACAGGGCTGGTCTACGAGCAGTACTTC.

CDR3 residues: CAWNPPGLAADTQYF. CDR3 coding DNA: TGTGCCTGGAACCCCCCGGGACTAGCTGCGGATACGCAGTATTTT. J is TRBJ2-3 and V is TRBV30; 9 bases agree with TRBD2. The CDR3 has 15 amino acids. The germline CDR1 and CDR2 sequences are GTSNPN and SVGIG (reference sequence). Trimming removed 4 bases from V and 6 bases from J; junction bases left unmatched: 11. The full variable domain, completed using reference TRBV30 and TRBJ2-3, is SQTIHQWPATLVQPVGSPLSLECTVEGTSNPNLYWYRQAAGRGLQLLFYSVGIGQISSEVPQNLSASRPQDRQFILSSKKLLLSDSGFYLCAWNPPGLAADTQYFGPGTRLTVL.

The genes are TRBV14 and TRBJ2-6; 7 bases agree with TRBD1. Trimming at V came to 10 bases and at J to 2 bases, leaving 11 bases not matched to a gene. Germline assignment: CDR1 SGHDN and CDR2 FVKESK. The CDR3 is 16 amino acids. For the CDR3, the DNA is TGTGCCATCCTCGACAGGGAGATGGCTGGGGCCAACGTCCTGACTTTC. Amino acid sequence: CAILDREMAGANVLTF.

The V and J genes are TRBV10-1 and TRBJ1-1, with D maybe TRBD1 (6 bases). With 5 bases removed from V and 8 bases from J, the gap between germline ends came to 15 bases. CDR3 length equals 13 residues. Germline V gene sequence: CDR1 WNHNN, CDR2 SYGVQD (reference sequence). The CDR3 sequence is CASSQGLASEAFF. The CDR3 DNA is TGCGCCAGCAGTCAGGGGTTAGCCTCAGAAGCTTTCTTT.

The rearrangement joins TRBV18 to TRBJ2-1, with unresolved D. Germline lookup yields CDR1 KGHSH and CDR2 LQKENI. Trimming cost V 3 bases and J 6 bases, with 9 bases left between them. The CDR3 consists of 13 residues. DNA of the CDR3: TGTGCCAGCTCACCCCTACTACTCAATGAGCAGTTCTTC. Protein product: CASSPLLLNEQFF.

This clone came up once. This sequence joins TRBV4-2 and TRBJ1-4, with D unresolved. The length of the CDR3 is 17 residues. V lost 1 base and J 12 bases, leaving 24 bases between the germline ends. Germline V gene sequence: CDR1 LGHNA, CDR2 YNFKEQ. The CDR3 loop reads CASSQVVASGEGAELFF. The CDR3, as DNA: TGTGCCAGCAGCCAAGTTGTGGCTTCGGGAGAAGGCGCCGAACTGTTTTTT.

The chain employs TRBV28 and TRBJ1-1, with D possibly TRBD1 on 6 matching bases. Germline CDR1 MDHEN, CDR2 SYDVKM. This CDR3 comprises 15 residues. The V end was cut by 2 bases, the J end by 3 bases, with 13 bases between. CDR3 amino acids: CASSLDQGSYTEAFF. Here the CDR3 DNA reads TGTGCCAGCAGTTTAGATCAGGGGTCATACACTGAAGCTTTCTTT. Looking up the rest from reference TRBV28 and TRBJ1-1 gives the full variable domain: DVKVTQSSRYLVKRTGEKVFLECVQDMDHENMFWYRQDPGLGLRLIYFSYDVKMKEKGDIPEGYSVSREKKERFSLILESASTNQTSMYLCASSLDQGSYTEAFFGQGTRLTVV.

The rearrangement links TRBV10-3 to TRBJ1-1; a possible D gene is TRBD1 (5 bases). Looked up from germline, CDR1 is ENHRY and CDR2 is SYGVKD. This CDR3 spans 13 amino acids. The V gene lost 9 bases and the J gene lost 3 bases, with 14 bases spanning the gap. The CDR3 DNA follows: TGTGCCATTAGGGTCGTAGGGGACACTGAAGCTTTCTTT. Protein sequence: CAIRVVGDTEAFF.

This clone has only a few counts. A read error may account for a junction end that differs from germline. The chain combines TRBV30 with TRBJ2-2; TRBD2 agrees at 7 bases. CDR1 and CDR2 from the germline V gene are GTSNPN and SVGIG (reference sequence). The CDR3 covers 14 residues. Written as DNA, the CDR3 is TGTGCCCGGAGGGAGGGGTTTAGTGCCGGGGAGCTGTTTTTT. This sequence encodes CARREGFSAGELFF.

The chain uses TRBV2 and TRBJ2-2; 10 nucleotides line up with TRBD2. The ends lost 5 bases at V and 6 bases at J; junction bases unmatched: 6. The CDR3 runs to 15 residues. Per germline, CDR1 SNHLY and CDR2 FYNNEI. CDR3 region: CASSRDGLAAGELFF. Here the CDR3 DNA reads TGTGCCAGCAGTAGGGACGGACTAGCGGCCGGGGAGCTGTTTTTT. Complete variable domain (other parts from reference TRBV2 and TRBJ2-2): EPEVTQTPSHQVTQMGQEVILRCVPISNHLYFYWYRQILGQKVEFLVSFYNNEISEKSEIFDDQFSVERPDGSNFTLKIRSTKLEDSAMYFCASSRDGLAAGELFFGEGSRLTVL.

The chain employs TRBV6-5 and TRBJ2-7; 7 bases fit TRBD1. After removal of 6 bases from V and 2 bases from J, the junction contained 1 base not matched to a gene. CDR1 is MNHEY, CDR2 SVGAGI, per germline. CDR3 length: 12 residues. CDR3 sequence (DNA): TGTGCCAGCAGCCAGGGGGCCTACGAGCAGTACTTC. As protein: CASSQGAYEQYF.

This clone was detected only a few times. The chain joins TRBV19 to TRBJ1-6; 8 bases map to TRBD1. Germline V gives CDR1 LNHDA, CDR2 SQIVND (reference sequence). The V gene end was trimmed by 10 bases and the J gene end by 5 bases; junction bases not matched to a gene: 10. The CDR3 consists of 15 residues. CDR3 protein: CATAGGAGHNSPLHF. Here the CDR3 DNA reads TGTGCCACCGCAGGGGGCGCGGGTCATAATTCACCCCTCCACTTT.

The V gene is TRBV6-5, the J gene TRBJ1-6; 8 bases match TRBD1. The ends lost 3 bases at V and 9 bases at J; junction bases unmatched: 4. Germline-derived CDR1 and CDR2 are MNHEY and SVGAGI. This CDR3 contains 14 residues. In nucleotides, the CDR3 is TGTGCCAGCAGTTATGACGACAGGGGTTCACCCCTCCACTTT. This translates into CASSYDDRGSPLHF.

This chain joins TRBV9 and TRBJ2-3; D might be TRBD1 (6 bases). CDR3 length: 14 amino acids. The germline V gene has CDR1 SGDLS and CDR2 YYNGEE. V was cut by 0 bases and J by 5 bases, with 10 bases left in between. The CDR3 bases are TGTGCCAGCAGCGTAGGGGGGCAAATAGATACGCAGTATTTT. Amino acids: CASSVGGQIDTQYF.

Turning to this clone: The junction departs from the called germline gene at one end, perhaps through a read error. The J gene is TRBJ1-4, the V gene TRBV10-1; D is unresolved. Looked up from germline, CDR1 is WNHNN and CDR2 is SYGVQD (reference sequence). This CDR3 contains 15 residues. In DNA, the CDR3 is TGCGCCAGCAGTCAGTCGGAGGGAAGAAATGAAAAACTGTTTTTT. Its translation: CASSQSEGRNEKLFF.